This T cell receptor (beta chain) was sequenced for a study of OX40 agonist ivuxolimab in advanced cancers. Study in general: At 0.01 to 10 mg/kg, ivuxolimab was administered intravenously to patients every 2 weeks.

Sequencing was performed with immunoSEQ multiplex PCR; in TCRdb, only in-frame clones are kept and a portion is missing. Among tens of thousands of clones listed, 83% were seen once. Germline assignment: CDR1 MNHNS and CDR2 SASEGT. The CDR3 is made up of 15 amino acids. V lost 0 bases and J 2 bases, leaving 11 bases between the germline ends. This clone came up a few times. This clonotype originated in an adult with an advanced solid tumor such as melanoma, head and neck, liver or kidney cancer. The sample was CD4+ or CD8+ T cells sorted from blood, taken in a trial of the OX40 agonist ivuxolimab. The chain links TRBV6-1 to TRBJ2-7; the D gene could be TRBD1 or TRBD2 (5 bases each). Here the CDR3 reads CASSEAPGPTYEQYF. DNA of the CDR3: TGTGCCAGCAGTGAAGCACCGGGACCGACCTACGAGCAGTACTTC.